Shown below are 26 T cell receptor beta chains from a single sample sequenced in a study of patients and donors after allogeneic stem cell transplantation. A single record per CDR3 protein comes from TCRdb applying MiXCR to the RT-PCR reads. Of about 400,000 distinct CDR3 sequences in the sample, under 20% were seen once. Sequencing input: blood, either unsorted or a sorted T cell fraction (not recorded which). The receptors stem from a human donor who was either an allogeneic HSCT recipient or a stem cell or donor lymphocyte infusion donor (not recorded which). It is not recorded whose cells these are; they may come from a transplant donor.

The V call is TRBV6-2 or TRBV6-3, the J call TRBJ1-3; tentatively, D is TRBD1 (6 bases). CDR3 length equals 18 residues. The germline gives CDR1 MNHEY, CDR2 SVGEGT. V lost 5 bases and J 1 base, leaving 21 bases between the germline ends. The CDR3: CASSRTANGRTSGNTIYF. Written as DNA, the CDR3 is TGTGCCAGCAGTAGGACAGCCAACGGGAGGACTTCTGGAAACACCATATATTTT.

The J gene is TRBJ1-2, the V gene TRBV7-2; 9 bases map to TRBD1. This CDR3 contains 15 residues. Germline V gives CDR1 SGHTA, CDR2 FQGNSA. Unmatched junction bases numbered 8, after V lost 5 bases and J lost 4 bases. CDR3 DNA: TGTGCCAGCAGCAGAGGGACAGGGACGTCCTATGGCTACACCTTC. Translating gives CASSRGTGTSYGYTF.

This clonotype was observed at least ten times. The rearrangement uses TRBV7-9 and TRBJ1-1; D call uncertain. V dropped 2 bases and J dropped 6 bases, with 10 bases sitting between them. CDR3 length: 13 residues. CDR1 is SEHNR and CDR2 is FQNEAQ in the germline V gene (reference sequence). CDR3 coding DNA: TGTGCCAGCAGCTTAAGAAGCGAAGCTGAAGCTTTCTTT. Its protein product is CASSLRSEAEAFF.

About this clonotype: One end of the junction varies from germline; a read error may be responsible. The V call is TRBV7-7, the J call TRBJ2-2, with D maybe TRBD1 (6 bases). CDR1 is SSHAT, CDR2 FNYEAQ, per germline (reference sequence). CDR3 length: 15 residues. DNA for the CDR3: TGTGCTAGCAGCCTCGGACAGTTCCTATCCGGGGAGCTGTTTTTT. Translating it yields CASSLGQFLSGELFF. Full variable domain (missing parts from reference TRBV7-7 and TRBJ2-2): GAGVSQSPRYKVTKRGQDVTLRCDPISSHATLYWYQQALGQGPEFLTYFNYEAQPDKSGLPSDRFSAERPEGSISTLTIQRTEQRDSAMYRCASSLGQFLSGELFFGEGSRLTVL.

This chain links TRBV4-2 with TRBJ1-2; D not certain. CDR3 size: 13 residues. Per the germline V gene, CDR1 is LGHNA and CDR2 is YNFKEQ. V lost 0 bases and J 7 bases, leaving 9 bases between the germline ends. The CDR3 DNA sequence: TGTGCCAGCAGCCAAGATCTGGGCCTTGGCTACACCTTC. Protein sequence: CASSQDLGLGYTF.

The gene calls are TRBV9 and TRBJ2-7; D is perhaps TRBD2 (6 bases). Looked up from germline, CDR1 is SGDLS and CDR2 is YYNGEE. The germline V and J ends were trimmed by 2 bases and 0 bases, with 12 bases remaining between them. This CDR3 has 15 amino acids. CDR3 DNA sequence: TGTGCCAGCAGCGTCGGGAGCCTTTCCTCCTACGAGCAGTACTTC. It encodes CASSVGSLSSYEQYF.

The V and J genes are TRBV7-9 and TRBJ1-1, with a weak D call TRBD1 (6 bases). CDR1 and CDR2 from the germline V gene are SEHNR and FQNEAQ (reference sequence). Trimming cost V 5 bases and J 0 bases, with 16 bases left between them. The CDR3 extends over 16 amino acids. The chain's CDR3 is CASSDRGGLMNTEAFF. The CDR3 DNA reads TGTGCCAGCAGCGATCGAGGGGGGCTCATGAACACTGAAGCTTTCTTT. The variable domain in full, completed from reference TRBV7-9 and TRBJ1-1, reads DTGVSQNPRHKITKRGQNVTFRCDPISEHNRLYWYRQTLGQGPEFLTYFQNEAQLEKSRLLSDRFSAERPKGSFSTLEIQRTEQGDSAMYLCASSDRGGLMNTEAFFGQGTRLTVV.

The chain couples TRBV5-1 to TRBJ2-5; D gene unclear. The V and J ends lost 1 base and 1 base respectively, with 8 bases between them. This CDR3 contains 14 residues. Germline loops: CDR1 SGHRS, CDR2 YFSETQ. The CDR3 region has the DNA TGCGCCAGCAGCTTGCAGACGCCCCAAGAGACCCAGTACTTC. Translated, it gives CASSLQTPQETQYF.

This clonotype was counted at least ten times. The chain uses TRBV20-1 and TRBJ2-5; no definite D call. The V gene lost 1 base and the J gene lost 5 bases, with 11 bases spanning the gap. The germline gives CDR1 DFQATT, CDR2 SNEGSKA (reference sequence). The CDR3 runs to 13 residues. The CDR3 protein is CSARGARLETQYF. The CDR3 DNA is TGCAGTGCTAGAGGGGCCAGGTTGGAGACCCAGTACTTC.

The rearrangement uses TRBV4-1 and TRBJ2-5; unclear D gene. Germline V gives CDR1 MGHRA, CDR2 YSYEKL. V lost 1 base and J lost 3, with 18 bases in between. The CDR3 sequence is 17 residues long. CDR3 loop: CASSQGQDPPLEETQYF. The DNA for the CDR3 is TGCGCCAGCAGCCAAGGGCAGGATCCCCCACTGGAAGAGACCCAGTACTTC.

The chain employs TRBV12-3 or TRBV12-4 and TRBJ1-2; TRBD1 aligns across 8 bases. The J segment lost 3 bases and the V segment lost 10 bases, leaving 10 bases of the junction unmatched. This CDR3 is built from 14 residues. The chain's CDR3 is CATPNRGLYYGYTF. The CDR3 DNA follows: TGTGCCACCCCCAACAGGGGGTTGTACTATGGCTACACCTTC.

The genes are TRBV5-1 and TRBJ2-7; D call uncertain. V dropped 2 bases and J dropped 4 bases, with 19 bases sitting between them. Germline V gene data show CDR1 as SGHRS and CDR2 as YFSETQ. This CDR3 is built from 16 residues. The CDR3 coding sequence is TGCGCCAGCAGCTTTCGGCCGGGTGAACCGCTTTACGAGCAGTACTTC. Translating gives CASSFRPGEPLYEQYF. The full variable domain, with the rest looked up from reference TRBV5-1 and TRBJ2-7, is KAGVTQTPRYLIKTRGQQVTLSCSPISGHRSVSWYQQTPGQGLQFLFEYFSETQRNKGNFPGRFSGRQFSNSRSEMNVSTLELGDSALYLCASSFRPGEPLYEQYFGPGTRLTVT.

This clonotype has just a few counts. The rearrangement links TRBV6-4 to TRBJ1-1; no clear D gene. Trimming took off 6 bases at V and 0 bases at J, with 8 bases between the two ends. Germline CDR1 and CDR2: MRHNA and SNTAGT. CDR3 length: 13 amino acids. CDR3: CASRVKMNTEAFF. The DNA of the CDR3 is TGTGCCAGCAGAGTTAAGATGAACACTGAAGCTTTCTTT.

This clonotype has at least ten counts. The genes are TRBV12-3 or TRBV12-4 and TRBJ1-6, with a possible D match to TRBD1 (6 bases). The CDR3 runs 15 residues. Trimming cost V 3 bases and J 7 bases, with 13 bases left between them. CDR3 nucleotide sequence: TGTGCCAGCAGTTTCAGTCAGGGGTTGAATTCACCCCTCCACTTT. Encoded protein: CASSFSQGLNSPLHF.

This clonotype was seen more than once but under ten times. The CDR3 is CASSLSIGRGRGYTF. In DNA, the CDR3 is TGTGCCAGCAGTTTATCGATTGGTAGAGGACGGGGCTACACCTTC. The genes are TRBV27 and TRBJ1-2; D is undetermined. Germline V gene data show CDR1 as MNHEY and CDR2 as SMNVEV (reference sequence). CDR3 length: 15 residues. V lost 0 bases and J lost 8, with 16 bases in between.

This chain connects TRBV30 to TRBJ2-3; D gene uncertain. This CDR3 region has 12 residues. The V gene lost 2 bases and the J gene lost 8 bases, with 11 bases spanning the gap. CDR1 is GTSNPN and CDR2 is SVGIG in the germline V gene (reference sequence). The CDR3 DNA is TGTGCCTGGAGTAAGAACTCGGGTACGCAGTATTTT. This translates into CAWSKNSGTQYF.

J is TRBJ2-5 and V is TRBV11-1; 8 bases fit TRBD1. The CDR3 is 12 residues long. V lost 10 bases and J lost 9; bases outside the gene matches: 10. Germline CDR1 reads SGHAT; CDR2 reads FQDESV (reference sequence). The CDR3 protein is CATGQGIVPQYF. The CDR3, as DNA: TGTGCCACCGGACAGGGCATTGTTCCCCAGTACTTC.

This chain connects TRBV20-1 to TRBJ1-1, with D possibly being TRBD1 (5 bases). V was pared by 5 bases and J by 2 bases, with 12 bases between. The CDR3 is 13 residues long. Per germline, CDR1 DFQATT and CDR2 SNEGSKA (reference sequence). CDR3 bases: TGCAGTGCTGTCCGGGACGCTAACACTGAAGCTTTCTTT. Translation gives CSAVRDANTEAFF.

The V call is TRBV5-6, the J call TRBJ2-5; 7 positions agree with TRBD1. Per germline, CDR1 SGHDT and CDR2 YYEEEE. With V trimmed by 3 bases and J by 2 bases, 1 base remained unmatched. The CDR3 is made up of 13 amino acids. In nucleotides, the CDR3 is TGTGCCAGCAGCTGGGACAGTCAAGAGACCCAGTACTTC. This codes for CASSWDSQETQYF.

This clonotype was found a few times. The V and J genes are TRBV5-5 and TRBJ1-1; TRBD1 is a possible D gene (6 bases). Germline V gene lookup returns CDR1 SGHKS and CDR2 YYEKEE (reference sequence). Trimming took off 4 bases at V and 1 base at J, with 17 bases between the two ends. The CDR3 spans 16 residues. The CDR3 DNA sequence: TGTGCCAGCAGCCCCCGGGGGGGCCAGGGGAACACTGAAGCTTTCTTT. This sequence encodes CASSPRGGQGNTEAFF.

The J gene is TRBJ2-5, the V gene TRBV20-1; D is ambiguous. Germline V gene lookup returns CDR1 DFQATT and CDR2 SNEGSKA (reference sequence). The CDR3 sequence is 13 residues long. Trimming stripped 6 bases from V and 1 base from J, with 12 bases between. CDR3 nucleotides: TGCAGTGCCCTTAGGTCAGGCCAAGAGACCCAGTACTTC. It encodes CSALRSGQETQYF.

V and J are TRBV3-1 and TRBJ2-7; 9 positions agree with TRBD2. Germline V gene data show CDR1 as LGHDT and CDR2 as YNNKEL (reference sequence). J was trimmed by 2 bases and V by 4 bases; bases with no gene match: 6. The CDR3 has 15 residues. The CDR3 loop reads CASSPFAGGTYEQYF. CDR3 DNA: TGTGCCAGCAGCCCTTTTGCGGGGGGGACCTACGAGCAGTACTTC.

This clonotype was recorded many times. Here the CDR3 reads CASSPRRMNTEAFF. The CDR3, as DNA: TGTGCCAGCAGCCCCAGGAGGATGAACACTGAAGCTTTCTTT. The chain has TRBV12-3 or TRBV12-4 and TRBJ1-1; D gene unclear. With 6 bases removed from V and 0 bases from J, the gap between germline ends came to 11 bases. This CDR3 comprises 14 residues.

In this sample, this clonotype turned up a few times. The chain recombines TRBV20-1 with TRBJ1-4, with TRBD1 as a possible D gene (6 bases). Trimming stripped 3 bases from V and 2 bases from J, with 16 bases between. Germline loops: CDR1 DFQATT, CDR2 SNEGSKA (reference sequence). The CDR3 consists of 16 residues. The CDR3 DNA reads as TGCAGTGCTAGGAAGATCAGGGGAGCTACTAATGAAAAACTGTTTTTT. As protein: CSARKIRGATNEKLFF.

This chain joins TRBV20-1 and TRBJ2-1; 8 bases are shared with TRBD2. From germline, CDR1 is DFQATT and CDR2 SNEGSKA (reference sequence). J was trimmed by 2 bases and V by 6 bases; bases with no gene match: 9. The CDR3 totals 15 residues. CDR3 sequence reads: CSAVTSGGTYNEQFF. For the CDR3, the DNA is TGCAGTGCGGTAACGTCGGGAGGGACCTACAATGAGCAGTTCTTC.

This clonotype turned up a few times. V gene TRBV27 combines with J gene TRBJ2-6; 9 nucleotides line up with TRBD1. The length of the CDR3 is 16 residues. The V gene end was trimmed by 5 bases and the J gene end by 4 bases; junction bases not matched to a gene: 6. Germline V gene data show CDR1 as MNHEY and CDR2 as SMNVEV (reference sequence). CDR3 sequence reads: CASSQTGGRGANVLTF. Here the CDR3 DNA reads TGTGCCAGCAGTCAAACAGGGGGCAGGGGGGCCAACGTCCTGACTTTC.